This TCR beta chain was identified during a study of Graves' ophthalmopathy and Graves' hyperthyroidism. Findings and caveats of the study: Detection in blood was also observed for most expanded thyroid clonotypes above 0.001 frequency. In predicting ophthalmopathy progression, the model reached about 71% sensitivity and 72.22% specificity.

This clonotype has a handful of counts. What it recognizes is unknown. Looked up from germline, CDR1 is ENHRY and CDR2 is SYGVKD. V lost 10 bases to trimming and J lost 2 bases; unmatched junction nucleotides: 9. The CDR3 runs to 14 residues. From RNA, the CDR3 regions of TCR beta chains were amplified and sequenced. Second-round multiplex PCR came after a first-round RT-PCR that employed HTBI primers. One entry per CDR3 protein, called by TCRdb with MiXCR from the multiplex PCR reads. The table records about 640,000 distinct CDR3 sequences, about two fifths of them present only once. Sequenced sample: peripheral blood. This sequence was found in an adult man with Graves' ophthalmopathy. J is TRBJ1-2 and V is TRBV10-3; TRBD1 matches at 8 bases. CDR3 in DNA: TGTGCCAGCAGATCAGGGGGCTCGAACTATGGCTACACCTTC. Its translation is CASRSGGSNYGYTF.